This T cell receptor beta chain was identified during a study of OX40 agonist ivuxolimab in advanced cancers. The wider study: Participants averaged roughly 60 years of age (range about 23 to 79) and were roughly 80% male.

Clones were read by immunoSEQ multiplex PCR, and TCRdb kept only the in-frame ones, dropping some. The sample has about 46,000 clones; roughly 86% are singletons. Germline V gene lookup returns CDR1 MGHRA and CDR2 YSYEKL. This CDR3 contains 14 residues. V dropped 2 bases and J dropped 9 bases, with 14 bases sitting between them. With baseline, cycle 4 day 1, and cycle 7 day 1 as timepoints, blood was sampled. The TCR comes from an adult with an advanced solid tumor such as melanoma, head and neck, liver or kidney cancer. The J gene is TRBJ2-1, the V gene TRBV4-1; D could derive from TRBD1 or TRBD2 (5 bases each). This specimen was CD4+ or CD8+ T cells sorted from blood, taken in a trial of the OX40 agonist ivuxolimab. The CDR3, as DNA: TGCGCCAGCAGCCAAAGGGCCACTAGGGGTGAGCAGTTCTTC. This translates into CASSQRATRGEQFF.